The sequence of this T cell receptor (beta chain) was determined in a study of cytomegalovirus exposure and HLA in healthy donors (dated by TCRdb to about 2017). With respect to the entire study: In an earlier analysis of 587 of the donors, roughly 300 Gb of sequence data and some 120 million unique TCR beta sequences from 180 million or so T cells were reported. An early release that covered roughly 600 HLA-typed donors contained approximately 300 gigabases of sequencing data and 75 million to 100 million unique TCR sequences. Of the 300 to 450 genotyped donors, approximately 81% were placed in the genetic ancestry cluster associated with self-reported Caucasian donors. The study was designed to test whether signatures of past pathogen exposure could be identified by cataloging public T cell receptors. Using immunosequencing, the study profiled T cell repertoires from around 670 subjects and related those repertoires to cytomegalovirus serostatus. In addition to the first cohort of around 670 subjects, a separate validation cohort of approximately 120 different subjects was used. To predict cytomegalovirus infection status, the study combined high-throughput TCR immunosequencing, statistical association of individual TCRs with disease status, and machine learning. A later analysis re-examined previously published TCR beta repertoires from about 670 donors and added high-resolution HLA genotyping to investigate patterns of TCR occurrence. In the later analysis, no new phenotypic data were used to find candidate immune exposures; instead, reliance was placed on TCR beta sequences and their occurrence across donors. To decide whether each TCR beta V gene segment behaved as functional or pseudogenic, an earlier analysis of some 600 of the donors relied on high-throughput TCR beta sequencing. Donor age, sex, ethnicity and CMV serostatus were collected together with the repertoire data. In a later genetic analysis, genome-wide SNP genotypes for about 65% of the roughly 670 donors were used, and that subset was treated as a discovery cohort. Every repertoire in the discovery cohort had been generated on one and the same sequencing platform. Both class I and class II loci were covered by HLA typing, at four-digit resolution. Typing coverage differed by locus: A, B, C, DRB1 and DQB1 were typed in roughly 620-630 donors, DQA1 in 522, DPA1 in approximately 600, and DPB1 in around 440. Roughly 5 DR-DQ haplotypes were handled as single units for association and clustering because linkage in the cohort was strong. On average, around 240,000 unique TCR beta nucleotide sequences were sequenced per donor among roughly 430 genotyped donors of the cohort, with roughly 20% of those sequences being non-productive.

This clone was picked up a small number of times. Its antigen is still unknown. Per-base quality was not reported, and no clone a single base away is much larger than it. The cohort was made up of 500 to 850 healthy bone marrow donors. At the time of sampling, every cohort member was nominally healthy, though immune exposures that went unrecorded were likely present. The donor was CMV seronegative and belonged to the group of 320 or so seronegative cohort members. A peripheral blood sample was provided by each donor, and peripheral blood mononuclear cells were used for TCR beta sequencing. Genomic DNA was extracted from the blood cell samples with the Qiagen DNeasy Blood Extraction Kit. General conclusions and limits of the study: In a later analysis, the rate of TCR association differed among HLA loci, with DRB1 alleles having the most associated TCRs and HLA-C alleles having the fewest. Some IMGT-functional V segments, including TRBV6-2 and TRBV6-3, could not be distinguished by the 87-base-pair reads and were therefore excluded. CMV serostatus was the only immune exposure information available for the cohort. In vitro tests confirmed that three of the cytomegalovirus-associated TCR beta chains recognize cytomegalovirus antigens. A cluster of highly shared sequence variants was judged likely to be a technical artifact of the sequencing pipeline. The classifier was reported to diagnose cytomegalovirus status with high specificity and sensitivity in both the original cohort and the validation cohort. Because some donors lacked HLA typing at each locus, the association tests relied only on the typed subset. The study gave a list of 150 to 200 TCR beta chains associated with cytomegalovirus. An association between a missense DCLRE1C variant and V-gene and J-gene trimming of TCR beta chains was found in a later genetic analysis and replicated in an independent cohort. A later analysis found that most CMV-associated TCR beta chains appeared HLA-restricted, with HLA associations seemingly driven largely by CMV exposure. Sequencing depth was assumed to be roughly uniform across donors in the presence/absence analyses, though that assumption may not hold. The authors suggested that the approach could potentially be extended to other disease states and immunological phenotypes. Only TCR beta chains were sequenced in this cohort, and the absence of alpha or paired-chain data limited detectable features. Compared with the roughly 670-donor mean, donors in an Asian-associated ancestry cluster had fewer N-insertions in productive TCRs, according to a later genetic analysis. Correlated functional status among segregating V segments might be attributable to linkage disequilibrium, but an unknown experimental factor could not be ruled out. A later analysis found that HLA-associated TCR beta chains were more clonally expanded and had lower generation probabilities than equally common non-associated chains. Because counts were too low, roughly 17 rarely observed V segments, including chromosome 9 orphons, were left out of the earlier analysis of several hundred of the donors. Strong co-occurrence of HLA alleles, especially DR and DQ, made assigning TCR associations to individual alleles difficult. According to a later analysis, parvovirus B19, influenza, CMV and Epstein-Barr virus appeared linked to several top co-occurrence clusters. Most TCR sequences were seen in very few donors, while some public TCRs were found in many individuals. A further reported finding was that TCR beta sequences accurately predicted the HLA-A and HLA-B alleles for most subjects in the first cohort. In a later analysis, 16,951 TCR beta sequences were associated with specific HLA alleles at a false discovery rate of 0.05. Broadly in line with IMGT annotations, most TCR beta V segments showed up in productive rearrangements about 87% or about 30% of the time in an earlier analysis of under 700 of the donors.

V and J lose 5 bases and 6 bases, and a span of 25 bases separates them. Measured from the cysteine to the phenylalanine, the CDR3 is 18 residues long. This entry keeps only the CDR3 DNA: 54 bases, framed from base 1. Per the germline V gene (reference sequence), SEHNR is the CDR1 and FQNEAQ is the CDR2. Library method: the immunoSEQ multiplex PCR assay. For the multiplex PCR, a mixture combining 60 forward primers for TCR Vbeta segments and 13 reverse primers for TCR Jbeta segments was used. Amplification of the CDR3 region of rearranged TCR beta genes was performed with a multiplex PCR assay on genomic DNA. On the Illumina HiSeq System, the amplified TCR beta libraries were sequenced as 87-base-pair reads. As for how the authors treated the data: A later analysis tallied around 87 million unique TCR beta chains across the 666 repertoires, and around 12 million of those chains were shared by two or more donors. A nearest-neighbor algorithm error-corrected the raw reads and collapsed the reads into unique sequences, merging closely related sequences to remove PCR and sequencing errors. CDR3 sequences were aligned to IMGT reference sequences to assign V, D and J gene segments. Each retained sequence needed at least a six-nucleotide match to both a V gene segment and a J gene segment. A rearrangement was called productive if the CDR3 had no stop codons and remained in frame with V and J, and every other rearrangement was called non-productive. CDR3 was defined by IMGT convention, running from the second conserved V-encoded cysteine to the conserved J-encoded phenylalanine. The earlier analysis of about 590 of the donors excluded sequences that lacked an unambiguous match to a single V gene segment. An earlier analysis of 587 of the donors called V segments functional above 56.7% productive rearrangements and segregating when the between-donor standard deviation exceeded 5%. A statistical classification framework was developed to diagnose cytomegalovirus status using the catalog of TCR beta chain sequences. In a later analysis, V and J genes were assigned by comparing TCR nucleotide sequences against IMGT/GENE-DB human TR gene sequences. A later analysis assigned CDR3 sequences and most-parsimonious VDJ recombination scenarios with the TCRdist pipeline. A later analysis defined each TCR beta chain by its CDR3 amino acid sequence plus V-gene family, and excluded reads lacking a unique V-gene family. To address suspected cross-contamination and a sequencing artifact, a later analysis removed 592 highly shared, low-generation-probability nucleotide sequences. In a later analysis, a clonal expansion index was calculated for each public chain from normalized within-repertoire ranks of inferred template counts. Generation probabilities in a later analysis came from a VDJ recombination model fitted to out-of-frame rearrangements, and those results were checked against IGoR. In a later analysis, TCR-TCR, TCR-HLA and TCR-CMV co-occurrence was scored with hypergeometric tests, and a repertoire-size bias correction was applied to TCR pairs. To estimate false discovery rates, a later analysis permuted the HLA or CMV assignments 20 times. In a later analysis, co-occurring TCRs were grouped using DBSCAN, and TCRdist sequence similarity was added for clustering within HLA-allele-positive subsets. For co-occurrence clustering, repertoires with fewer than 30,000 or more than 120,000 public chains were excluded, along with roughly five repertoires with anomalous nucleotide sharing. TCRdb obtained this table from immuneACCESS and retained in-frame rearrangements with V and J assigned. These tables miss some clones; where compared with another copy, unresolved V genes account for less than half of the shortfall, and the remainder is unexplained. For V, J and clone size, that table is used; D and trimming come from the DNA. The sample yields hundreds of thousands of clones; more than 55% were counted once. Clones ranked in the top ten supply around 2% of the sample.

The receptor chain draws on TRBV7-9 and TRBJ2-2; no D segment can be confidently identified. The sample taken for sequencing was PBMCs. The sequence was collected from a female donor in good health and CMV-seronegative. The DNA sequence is TGTGCCAGCAGCCCCAGCTACCTAATAGAGACTCCCGCCGGGGAGCTGTTTTTT. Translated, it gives CASSPSYLIETPAGELFF.